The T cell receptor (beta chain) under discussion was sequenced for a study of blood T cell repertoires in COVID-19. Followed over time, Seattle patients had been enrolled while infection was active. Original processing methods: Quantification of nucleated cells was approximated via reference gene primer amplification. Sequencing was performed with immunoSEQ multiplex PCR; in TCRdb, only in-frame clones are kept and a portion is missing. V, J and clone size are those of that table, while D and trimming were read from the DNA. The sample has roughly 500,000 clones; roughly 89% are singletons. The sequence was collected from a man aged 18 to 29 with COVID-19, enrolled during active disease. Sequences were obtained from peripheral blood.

The CDR3 bases are TGTGCCAGCAGTTCCTGGTGGGGGGGGAAGTTGGACTATGGCTACACCTTC. Translation gives CASSSWWGGKLDYGYTF. The chain carries TRBV27 and TRBJ1-2; possible D gene TRBD1, 5 bases. Germline V CDR1 and CDR2: MNHEY, SMNVEV (reference sequence). The CDR3 totals 17 residues. The germline V and J ends were trimmed by 4 bases and 3 bases, with 21 bases remaining between them.